The 23 T cell receptor beta chains presented below share a single source sample, sequenced in a study of OX40 agonist ivuxolimab in advanced cancers. Here immunoSEQ multiplex PCR was the method, and the copy in TCRdb shows in-frame clones only, minus some. The sample records 75,000 or so clones, roughly 80% being singletons. Sequenced here: CD4+ or CD8+ T cells sorted from blood, sampled in a trial of the OX40 agonist ivuxolimab. The receptors were gathered from an adult with an advanced solid tumor such as melanoma, head and neck, liver or kidney cancer.

V is TRBV9 and J is TRBJ2-3; 10 nucleotides agree with TRBD2. Germline V lookup: CDR1 SGDLS, CDR2 YYNGEE. The CDR3 loop spans 18 amino acids. After removal of 0 bases from V and 5 bases from J, the junction contained 12 bases not matched to a gene. In nucleotides, the CDR3 is TGTGCCAGCAGCGTAGAACTGAGCGGGAGGGCCATGGAAGATACGCAGTATTTT. Its translation is CASSVELSGRAMEDTQYF.

The V and J genes are TRBV11-2 and TRBJ1-1; tentatively, D is TRBD1 (6 bases). V was trimmed by 0 bases and J by 1 base, leaving 6 bases between them. CDR1 is SGHAT and CDR2 is FQNNGV in the germline V gene. The CDR3 runs 14 residues. The CDR3 nucleotides read TGTGCCAGCAGCTTAGAAGGGGGGAACACTGAAGCTTTCTTT. It specifies CASSLEGGNTEAFF.

The rearrangement links TRBV19 to TRBJ2-7; 8 nucleotides match TRBD2. The CDR3 consists of 15 residues. With 2 bases clipped from V and 3 bases from J, the junction kept 6 bases outside the gene matches. CDR1 is LNHDA and CDR2 is SQIVND in the germline V gene (reference sequence). DNA for the CDR3: TGTGCCAGTAGTATATTTAGCGGGGCGATCTACGAGCAGTACTTC. It encodes CASSIFSGAIYEQYF.

The chain couples TRBV7-2 to TRBJ2-1, with 9 bases lining up with TRBD2. CDR3 length: 16 residues. CDR1 SGHTA and CDR2 FQGNSA come from the germline V gene. The trim removed 5 bases at V and 6 bases at J, leaving 11 bases unmatched. The CDR3: CASSPRRLAGPNEQFF. CDR3 bases: TGTGCCAGCAGCCCTCGGAGGCTAGCGGGGCCCAATGAGCAGTTCTTC.

The chain joins TRBV5-4 to TRBJ2-7; tentative D call: TRBD1 (5 bases). V was cut by 5 bases and J by 3 bases, with 9 bases left in between. The germline V gene has CDR1 SGHNT and CDR2 YYREEE (reference sequence). The CDR3 spans 12 residues. Here the CDR3 reads CASSFQGYEQYF. The DNA for the CDR3 is TGTGCCAGCAGTTTCCAGGGCTACGAGCAGTACTTC.

This chain links TRBV6-6 with TRBJ1-1; D unclear. V lost 1 base, J lost 4 bases, and 10 bases lay in between. CDR3 length: 14 amino acids. CDR1 is MNHNY and CDR2 is SVGAGI in the germline V gene (reference sequence). Here the CDR3 DNA reads TGTGCCAGCAGTTACTTTTCGGGTGCCACTGAAGCTTTCTTT. Its translation: CASSYFSGATEAFF.

This sequence joins TRBV29-1 and TRBJ1-2; D is possibly TRBD1 (5 bases). The CDR3 runs to 13 residues. Trimming pared 2 bases from V and 4 bases from J, leaving 11 bases between. The germline V gene encodes CDR1 SQVTM and CDR2 ANQGSEA. CDR3: CSVEPGSGYGYTF. The CDR3 DNA follows: TGCAGCGTTGAACCAGGGTCCGGCTATGGCTACACCTTC.

The chain links TRBV18 to TRBJ2-3; possibly TRBD1 for D (5 bases). The ends were cut back, 5 bases at V and 5 bases at J, with 14 bases in the middle. Germline V lookup: CDR1 KGHSH, CDR2 LQKENI. This CDR3 has 14 residues. Here the CDR3 reads CASSFQGPRDTQYF. As DNA, the CDR3 is TGTGCCAGCTCATTTCAGGGTCCCAGAGATACGCAGTATTTT.

In regard to this clone: The junction shows a germline mismatch at one end, possibly a read error. The chain uses TRBV5-1 and TRBJ2-3; D uncertain. There are 14 residues in the CDR3. The germline V gene encodes CDR1 SGHRS and CDR2 YFSETQ. The chain's CDR3 is CASSYDWGTDTQYF. Written as DNA, the CDR3 is TGCGCTAGCAGTTATGACTGGGGCACAGATACGCAGTATTTT.

This clone has only one observation. V gene TRBV6-6 combines with J gene TRBJ2-1, with D uncertain. The CDR3 is 12 amino acids. Trimming shortened V by 5 bases and J by 4 bases, and 6 bases separated the two germline ends. CDR1 is MNHNY and CDR2 is SVGAGI in the germline V gene (reference sequence). The CDR3 is CASSKGYNEQFF. The CDR3 DNA reads TGTGCCAGCAGTAAGGGATACAATGAGCAGTTCTTC.

This clone showed up many times. The V and J genes are TRBV27 and TRBJ1-1; weak D call: TRBD1 (6 bases). V shed 6 bases and J shed 3 bases, with 14 bases lying between them. CDR1 is MNHEY, CDR2 SMNVEV, per germline (reference sequence). This CDR3 contains 14 residues. CDR3 DNA sequence: TGTGCCAGCAGCCTGACGTGGGGGCACACTGAAGCTTTCTTT. Its translation: CASSLTWGHTEAFF.

The V and J genes are TRBV7-2 and TRBJ2-2; either TRBD1 or TRBD2 may supply D (6 bases each). CDR1 and CDR2 from the germline V gene are SGHTA and FQGNSA. The length of the CDR3 is 14 residues. Trimming took off 4 bases at V and 6 bases at J, with 12 bases between the two ends. The chain's CDR3 is CASSWGARSGELFF. Here the CDR3 DNA reads TGTGCCAGCAGCTGGGGGGCTAGGTCCGGGGAGCTGTTTTTT.

The genes are TRBV4-3 and TRBJ2-2; 9 bases fit TRBD2. The CDR3 runs to 16 residues. Losses at the gene ends were 3 bases for V and 2 bases for J; bases not matched to a gene: 4. The V gene's germline CDR1 is LGHNA and CDR2 YSLEER. CDR3 residues: CASSQFSGSNTGELFF. The CDR3 nucleotides are TGCGCCAGCAGCCAGTTTAGCGGGAGTAACACCGGGGAGCTGTTTTTT.

This rearrangement joins TRBV7-2 to TRBJ1-5, with D perhaps TRBD1 (5 bases). This CDR3 spans 15 amino acids. The ends were cut back, 3 bases at V and 4 bases at J, with 13 bases in the middle. The germline CDR1 and CDR2 sequences are SGHTA and FQGNSA. Here the CDR3 reads CASSFLGERNQPQHF. The CDR3, as DNA: TGTGCCAGCAGCTTCTTAGGGGAGAGGAATCAGCCCCAGCATTTT.

This rearrangement joins TRBV6-1 to TRBJ2-1; 11 bases are a match to TRBD2. This CDR3 region has 15 residues. The V and J ends lost 2 bases and 4 bases, in that order; junction bases with no gene match: 1. Germline V gene lookup returns CDR1 MNHNS and CDR2 SASEGT. CDR3 in DNA: TGTGCCAGCAGTGAAAGACTAGCGGGATACAATGAGCAGTTCTTC. It is translated as CASSERLAGYNEQFF.

This chain connects TRBV7-9 to TRBJ2-1; 11 positions match TRBD2. CDR3 length: 16 amino acids. The V gene's germline CDR1 is SEHNR and CDR2 FQNEAQ (reference sequence). Trimming at V came to 1 base and at J to 7 bases, leaving 6 bases not matched to a gene. CDR3 sequence reads: CASSLVITSGSNEQFF. Here the CDR3 DNA reads TGTGCCAGCAGCTTAGTAATAACTAGCGGGAGTAATGAGCAGTTCTTC.

This chain connects TRBV14 to TRBJ2-5; D unclear. Germline loops: CDR1 SGHDN, CDR2 FVKESK. The CDR3 runs 11 residues. Trimming removed 4 bases at V and 11 bases at J, with 11 bases between. The CDR3 sequence: CASSLLQKQYF. As DNA, the CDR3 is TGTGCCAGCAGCCTTCTCCAGAAGCAGTACTTC.

V is TRBV5-1 and J is TRBJ2-1; possible D gene TRBD1, 6 bases. V dropped 2 bases and J dropped 2 bases, with 17 bases sitting between them. This CDR3 is built from 17 residues. Germline V gives CDR1 SGHRS, CDR2 YFSETQ. CDR3 region: CASSFFVDSPPYNEQFF. CDR3 sequence (DNA): TGCGCCAGCAGCTTCTTTGTGGACAGTCCACCCTACAATGAGCAGTTCTTC.

This rearrangement joins TRBV7-9 to TRBJ1-1, with D perhaps TRBD1 (5 bases). The CDR3 runs to 12 residues. CDR1 and CDR2 from the germline V gene are SEHNR and FQNEAQ (reference sequence). V lost 5 bases, J lost 10 bases, and 14 bases lay in between. The chain's CDR3 is CASSLRAGGAFF. The CDR3, as DNA: TGTGCCAGCAGCCTCAGAGCGGGGGGAGCTTTCTTT.

CDR3: CASSEAGKETQYF. The CDR3 nucleotides are TGCGCCAGCAGTGAGGCAGGGAAAGAGACCCAGTACTTC. This rearrangement joins TRBV5-1 to TRBJ2-5; weak D call: TRBD1 (5 bases). CDR3 length equals 13 residues. V was clipped by 5 bases and J by 3 bases, with 11 bases between them. The V gene's germline CDR1 is SGHRS and CDR2 YFSETQ. Based on the CDR3 plus reference TRBV5-1 and TRBJ2-5, the full variable domain is KAGVTQTPRYLIKTRGQQVTLSCSPISGHRSVSWYQQTPGQGLQFLFEYFSETQRNKGNFPGRFSGRQFSNSRSEMNVSTLELGDSALYLCASSEAGKETQYFGPGTRLLVL.

This rearrangement joins TRBV7-9 to TRBJ2-7; D is tentatively TRBD1 or TRBD2 (5 bases each). Germline V gene sequence: CDR1 SEHNR, CDR2 FQNEAQ (reference sequence). The CDR3 totals 19 residues. Trimming removed 5 bases at V and 0 bases at J, with 26 bases between. The CDR3 DNA reads as TGTGCCAGCAGCACACCACCAGACAGCTCCGGGGCGAGCTCCTACGAGCAGTACTTC. Translated, it gives CASSTPPDSSGASSYEQYF.

The chain is built from TRBV5-1 and TRBJ2-5; D is perhaps TRBD2 (6 bases). CDR3 length: 15 residues. Trimming took off 4 bases at V and 4 bases at J, with 17 bases between the two ends. Germline V lookup: CDR1 SGHRS, CDR2 YFSETQ. The CDR3 region has the DNA TGCGCCAGCAGCCCGGGACTCCCGGCGCGAGAGACCCAGTACTTC. Amino acid sequence: CASSPGLPARETQYF.

The J gene is TRBJ2-3, the V gene TRBV27; D is unclear. Germline CDR1 is MNHEY and CDR2 is SMNVEV (reference sequence). The CDR3 is made up of 14 amino acids. The V gene lost 4 bases and the J gene lost 0 bases, with 8 bases spanning the gap. In DNA form, the CDR3 reads TGTGCCAGCAGTTATCAGCCTAGCACAGATACGCAGTATTTT. Protein sequence: CASSYQPSTDTQYF.